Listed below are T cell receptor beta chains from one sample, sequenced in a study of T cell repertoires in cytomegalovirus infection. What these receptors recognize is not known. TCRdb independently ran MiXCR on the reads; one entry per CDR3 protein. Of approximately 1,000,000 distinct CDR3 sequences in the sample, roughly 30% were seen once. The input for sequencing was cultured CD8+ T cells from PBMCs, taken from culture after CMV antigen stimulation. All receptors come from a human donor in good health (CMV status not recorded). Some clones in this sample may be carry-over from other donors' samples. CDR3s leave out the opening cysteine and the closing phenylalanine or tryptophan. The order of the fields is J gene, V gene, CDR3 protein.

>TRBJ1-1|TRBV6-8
ASSYSTGIEAF
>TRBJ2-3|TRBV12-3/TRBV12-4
ASFGGGADTQY
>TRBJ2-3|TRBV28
ASSDSGVVDTQY
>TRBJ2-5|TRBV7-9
ASGRQGRTQY
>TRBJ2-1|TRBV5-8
ASSVAGGPGNEQF
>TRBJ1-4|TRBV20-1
SARVRGRPTNEKLF
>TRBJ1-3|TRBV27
ASRGAGDTIY
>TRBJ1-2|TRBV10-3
AIKTGDGYT
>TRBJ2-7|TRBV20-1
SARDRVWYEQY
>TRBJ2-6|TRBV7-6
ASNLAEAGAGANVLT
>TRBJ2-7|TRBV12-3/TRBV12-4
ASSPGQVISYEQY
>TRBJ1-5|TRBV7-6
ASSPRTGGGNQPQH
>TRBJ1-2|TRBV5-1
ASSFKDGYT
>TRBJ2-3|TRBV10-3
AISEEVAASDTQY
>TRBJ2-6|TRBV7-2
ASTNGLYSGANVLT
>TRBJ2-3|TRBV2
ASIPGRGSTDTQY
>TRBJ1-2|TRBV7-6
ASISSGQASLYGYT
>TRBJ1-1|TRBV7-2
ASSLVYLGNTEAF
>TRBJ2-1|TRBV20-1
SAEGRAGRHEQF
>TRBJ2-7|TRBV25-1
ASSALEGRYEQY
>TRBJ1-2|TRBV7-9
ASSLKVGGIYGYT
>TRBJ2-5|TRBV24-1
ATSGRDRGLGETQY
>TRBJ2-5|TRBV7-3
ASSPGGSGTQETQY
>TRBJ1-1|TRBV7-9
ASSLGGGVHTEAF
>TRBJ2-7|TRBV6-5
ASSSLWGGSYEQY
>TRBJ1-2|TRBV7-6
ASSLDSRGQGADYGYT
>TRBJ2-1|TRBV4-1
ASSNGGIYNEQF
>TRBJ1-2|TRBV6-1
ASSPLDPSTGFYGYT
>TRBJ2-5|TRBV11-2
ASSLAVGPFQETQY
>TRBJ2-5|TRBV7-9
ASSSGGETQY
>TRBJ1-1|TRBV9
ASSGDRGDAF